Listed below are T cell receptor beta chains from one sample, sequenced in a study of OX40 agonist ivuxolimab in advanced cancers. Generated by immunoSEQ multiplex PCR, the TCRdb table keeps only in-frame clones and is missing some. In the table there are 60,000 to 65,000 clones, just under 85% of which are singletons. The material sequenced was CD4+ or CD8+ T cells sorted from blood, taken in a trial of the OX40 agonist ivuxolimab. These receptors were collected from an adult with an advanced solid tumor such as melanoma, head and neck, liver or kidney cancer. Both conserved end residues are part of each CDR3. Fields, in order: J gene, clone size, D gene, V gene, CDR3 protein, CDR3 DNA. A D gene is named only where the DNA matches it firmly. Clone size is stated in some rows and not others, as once, few, many or a class when expanded.

J: TRBJ2-7
size: -
D: TRBD1
V: TRBV6-6
CDR3: CASRAGGNEQYF
DNA: TGTGCCAGCAGGGCAGGGGGCAACGAGCAGTACTTC

J: TRBJ1-1
size: -
D: TRBD1
V: TRBV7-3
CDR3: CASSSTGATEAFF
DNA: TGTGCCAGCAGCTCCACAGGGGCCACTGAAGCTTTCTTT

J: TRBJ2-1
size: few
D: -
V: TRBV6-6
CDR3: CASSMGQPEQFF
DNA: TGTGCCAGCAGTATGGGACAACCGGAGCAGTTCTTC

J: TRBJ2-5
size: -
D: -
V: TRBV7-3
CDR3: CASSLGGVQETQYF
DNA: TGTGCCAGCAGCCTGGGGGGAGTCCAAGAGACCCAGTACTTC

J: TRBJ1-2
size: -
D: -
V: TRBV5-4
CDR3: CASSLDLGTNYGYTF
DNA: TGTGCCAGCAGCTTGGACCTCGGTACCAACTATGGCTACACCTTC

J: TRBJ1-1
size: -
D: -
V: TRBV6-5
CDR3: CASSKGRVNTEAFF
DNA: TGTGCCAGCAGTAAAGGACGGGTGAACACTGAAGCTTTCTTT

J: TRBJ2-1
size: once
D: -
V: TRBV2
CDR3: CASRYMGSYNEQFF
DNA: TGTGCCAGCAGGTACATGGGCTCCTACAATGAGCAGTTCTTC

J: TRBJ1-2
size: -
D: TRBD1
V: TRBV5-6
CDR3: CASSRTGASGYTF
DNA: TGTGCCAGCAGCCGGACAGGGGCTTCGGGCTACACCTTC

J: TRBJ1-2
size: -
D: TRBD1
V: TRBV15
CDR3: CATSTRPGQGAAGYTF
DNA: TGTGCCACCAGCACCAGACCGGGACAGGGGGCGGCTGGCTACACCTTC

J: TRBJ1-4
size: few
D: -
V: TRBV20-1
CDR3: CSAERGEKLFF
DNA: TGCAGTGCTGAAAGAGGTGAAAAACTGTTTTTT

J: TRBJ2-5
size: -
D: -
V: TRBV2
CDR3: CASSGGLRETQYF
DNA: TGTGCCAGCAGTGGGGGGTTGAGGGAGACCCAGTACTTC

J: TRBJ1-5
size: few
D: -
V: TRBV2
CDR3: CASRYQGMEPQHF
DNA: TGTGCCTCCCGTTACCAAGGGATGGAGCCCCAGCATTTT

J: TRBJ2-7
size: -
D: TRBD1
V: TRBV5-4
CDR3: CASSHPGTGTYEQYF
DNA: TGTGCCAGCAGCCACCCCGGGACAGGGACCTACGAGCAGTACTTC

J: TRBJ2-1
size: -
D: -
V: TRBV7-9
CDR3: CASSLGQGNEQFF
DNA: TGTGCCAGCAGCTTAGGACAAGGCAATGAGCAGTTCTTC

J: TRBJ2-1
size: -
D: -
V: TRBV7-9
CDR3: CASSLDWLGPAYNEQFF
DNA: TGTGCCAGCAGCTTAGATTGGCTGGGGCCAGCCTACAATGAGCAGTTCTTC